This T cell receptor (beta chain) originates from a study of response to subunit inactivated influenza vaccine. Study-wide points: Each seasonal influenza vaccination recruits few new T cells, the authors suggested.

TCRdb independently ran MiXCR on the RT-PCR reads; one entry per CDR3 protein. The table has under 500,000 distinct CDR3 sequences, approximately 10% seen once. Germline V gives CDR1 SGHRS, CDR2 YFSETQ. The V gene lost 2 bases and the J gene lost 2 bases, with 6 bases spanning the gap. This CDR3 has 13 residues. This clonotype was counted ten times or more. Antigen: not known. This rearrangement joins TRBV5-1 to TRBJ2-3; D remains ambiguous. This TCR came from a man aged 50 to 60 who received an inactivated influenza vaccine. The input for sequencing was PBMCs from blood, taken roughly 47 days after vaccination. The CDR3 DNA sequence: TGCGCCAGCAGCTTACCCGACACAGATACGCAGTATTTT. It codes for CASSLPDTDTQYF. Drawing the rest from reference TRBV5-1 and TRBJ2-3, the complete variable domain is KAGVTQTPRYLIKTRGQQVTLSCSPISGHRSVSWYQQTPGQGLQFLFEYFSETQRNKGNFPGRFSGRQFSNSRSEMNVSTLELGDSALYLCASSLPDTDTQYFGPGTRLTVL.